There are a few counts of the clone carrying this TCR beta chain. Measured with immunoSEQ multiplex PCR; TCRdb has only the in-frame clones, and not every one. The sample has 180,000 or so clones; approximately 86% are singletons. V lost 7 bases to trimming and J lost 8 bases; unmatched junction nucleotides: 11. CDR1 is SQVTM, CDR2 ANQGSEA, per germline. The CDR3 is 13 amino acids. The entry originates in a study of blood T cell repertoires in COVID-19. Material: peripheral blood. The sequence came from a woman aged 30 to 39 with active or convalescent COVID-19. The gene calls are TRBV29-1 and TRBJ1-2; 9 nucleotides align to TRBD1. In DNA form, the CDR3 reads TGCAGCGCTCCGGACAGGGGCTACGAAGGCTACACCTTC. Its translation is CSAPDRGYEGYTF.